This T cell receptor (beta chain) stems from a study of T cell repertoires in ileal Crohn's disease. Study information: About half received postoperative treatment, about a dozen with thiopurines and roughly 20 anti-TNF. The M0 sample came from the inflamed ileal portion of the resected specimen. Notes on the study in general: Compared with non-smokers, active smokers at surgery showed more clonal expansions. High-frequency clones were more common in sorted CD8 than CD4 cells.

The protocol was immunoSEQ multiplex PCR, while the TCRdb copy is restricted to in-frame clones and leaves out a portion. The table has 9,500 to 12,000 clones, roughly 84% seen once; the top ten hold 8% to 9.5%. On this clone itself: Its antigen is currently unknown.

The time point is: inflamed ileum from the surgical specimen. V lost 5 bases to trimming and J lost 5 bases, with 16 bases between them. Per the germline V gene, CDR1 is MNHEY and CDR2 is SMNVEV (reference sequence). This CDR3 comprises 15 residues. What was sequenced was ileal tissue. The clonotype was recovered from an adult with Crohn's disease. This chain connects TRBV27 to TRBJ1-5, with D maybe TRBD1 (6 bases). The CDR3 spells CASSLHRDGDQPQHF. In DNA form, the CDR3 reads TGTGCCAGCAGTCTTCACAGGGATGGGGATCAGCCCCAGCATTTT.